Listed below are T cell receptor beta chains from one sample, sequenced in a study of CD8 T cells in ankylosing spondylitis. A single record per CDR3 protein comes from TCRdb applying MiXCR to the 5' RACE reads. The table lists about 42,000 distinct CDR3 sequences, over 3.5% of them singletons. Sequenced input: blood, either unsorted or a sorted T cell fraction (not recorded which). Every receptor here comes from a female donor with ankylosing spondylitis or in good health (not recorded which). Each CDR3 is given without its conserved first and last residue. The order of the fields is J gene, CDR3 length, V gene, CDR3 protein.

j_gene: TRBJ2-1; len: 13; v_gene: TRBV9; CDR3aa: ASSVGLAVYNEQF
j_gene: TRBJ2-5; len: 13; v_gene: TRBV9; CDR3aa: ASSGDLASGETQY
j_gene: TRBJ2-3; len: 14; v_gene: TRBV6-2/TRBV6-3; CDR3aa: ASSPPGAVSTDTQY
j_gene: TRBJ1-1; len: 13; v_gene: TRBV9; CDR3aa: ASSVDLGFDTEAF
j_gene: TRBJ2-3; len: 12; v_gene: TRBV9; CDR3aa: ASSVGIGTDTQY
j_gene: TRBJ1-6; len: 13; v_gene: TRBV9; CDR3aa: ASSPASGGNSPLH
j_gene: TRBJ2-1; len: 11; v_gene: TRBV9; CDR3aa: ASSVAGLNEQF
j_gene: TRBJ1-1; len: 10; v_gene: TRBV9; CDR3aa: ASSPPGQVAF
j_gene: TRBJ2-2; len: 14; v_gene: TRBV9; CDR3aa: ASSVTSGVNTGELF
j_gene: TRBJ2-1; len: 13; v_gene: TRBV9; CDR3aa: ASSVLGGLNNEQF
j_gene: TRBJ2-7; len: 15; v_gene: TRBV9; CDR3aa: ASSVGPSPGGAFEQY
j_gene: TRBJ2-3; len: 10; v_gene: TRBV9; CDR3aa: ASSPSHNTQY
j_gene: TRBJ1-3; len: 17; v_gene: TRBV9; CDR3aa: ASSVERSSGSFSGNTIY
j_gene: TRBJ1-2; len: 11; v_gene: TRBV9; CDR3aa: ASSVGTNYGYT
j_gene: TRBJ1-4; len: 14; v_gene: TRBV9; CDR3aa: ASSPGTGRTNEKLF